One and the same sample provided the 6 T cell receptor beta chains below, sequenced in a study of tumor and adjacent non-tumor tissue in lung cancer. TCRbeta libraries were built with three rounds of nested PCR, modified from ARM-PCR. In TCRdb, the multiplex PCR reads were re-called with MiXCR into one record per CDR3 protein. Of some 78,000 distinct CDR3 sequences in the sample, 80% are singletons; the top ten hold less than 15%. RNA was extracted from bulk tissue without any cell sorting. The sequenced material came from lung tumor tissue. The receptors originated from a woman aged 50 to 60 with non-small cell lung cancer.

Note on this clonotype: Germline is not matched at one junction end, which may reflect a read error. The chain carries TRBV11-2 and TRBJ2-7, with D uncertain. From germline, CDR1 is SGHAT and CDR2 FQNNGV. CDR3 length: 15 residues. The CDR3 region is CATSLSPSHSYEQYF. The CDR3 coding sequence is TGTGCCACCAGCTTATCCCCGAGTCACTCCTACGAGCAGTACTTC. Variable domain in full (rest from reference TRBV11-2 and TRBJ2-7): EAGVAQSPRYKIIEKRQSVAFWCNPISGHATLYWYQQILGQGPKLLIQFQNNGVVDDSQLPKDRFSAERLKGVDSTLKIQPAKLEDSAVYLCATSLSPSHSYEQYFGPGTRLTVT.

Regarding this clonotype: A junction boundary mismatches the germline segment, possibly from a read error. The rearrangement links TRBV6-6 to TRBJ2-2, with D possibly TRBD2 on 6 matching bases. CDR3 length: 14 residues. The germline V gene encodes CDR1 MNHNY and CDR2 SVGAGI (reference sequence). The CDR3 region is CASSVPIGRGELFF. Written as DNA, the CDR3 is TGTGCCAGCAGTGTCCCCATAGGTCGCGGGGAACTGTTTTTT.

This clonotype was picked up one time. Its ends do not fully match the called genes, so a read error is possible. The V call is TRBV11-2, the J call TRBJ2-1; D gene unclear. Germline CDR1 and CDR2: SGHAT and FQNNGV. This CDR3 has 15 residues. The CDR3 DNA follows: TGTGCCAGCAACTCAGTTCCGGATTCCTACAATGAGCAGTCCTTC. Residues: CASNSVPDSYNEQSF.

This clonotype has a single count. The junction departs from germline at one end; a sequencing error may be responsible. The chain couples TRBV29-1 to TRBJ2-3; D perhaps matches TRBD1 (7 bases). The CDR3 covers 15 residues. Germline CDR1 reads SQVTM; CDR2 reads ANQGSEA. The CDR3 nucleotides read TGCAGCGTTGAGGGGGGACAGTGGGCGTCAGACACGCAGTATTTT. Its protein product is CSVEGGQWASDTQYF.

Points on this clonotype: Given the absence of the conserved phenylalanine or tryptophan at the CDR3 end, a read error is likely. This rearrangement joins TRBV29-1 to TRBJ2-1, with D possibly TRBD1 on 6 matching bases. Germline CDR1 reads SQVTM; CDR2 reads ANQGSEA. The CDR3 covers 14 residues. CDR3 residues: CSVRSAGTPYEQFL. As DNA, the CDR3 is TGCAGCGTTAGGAGCGCCGGGACACCCTATGAACAGTTCTTA.

On this clonotype: One junction end disagrees with the germline gene, perhaps due to a read error. The chain combines TRBV6-6 with TRBJ2-7; 7 nucleotides line up with TRBD1. The CDR3 has 13 residues. Germline V lookup: CDR1 MNHNY, CDR2 SVGAGI (reference sequence). The CDR3 DNA reads TGTCCCAGCAGTTACAGGGGTGGCTACGATCAATACTTC. Protein sequence: CPSSYRGGYDQYF.